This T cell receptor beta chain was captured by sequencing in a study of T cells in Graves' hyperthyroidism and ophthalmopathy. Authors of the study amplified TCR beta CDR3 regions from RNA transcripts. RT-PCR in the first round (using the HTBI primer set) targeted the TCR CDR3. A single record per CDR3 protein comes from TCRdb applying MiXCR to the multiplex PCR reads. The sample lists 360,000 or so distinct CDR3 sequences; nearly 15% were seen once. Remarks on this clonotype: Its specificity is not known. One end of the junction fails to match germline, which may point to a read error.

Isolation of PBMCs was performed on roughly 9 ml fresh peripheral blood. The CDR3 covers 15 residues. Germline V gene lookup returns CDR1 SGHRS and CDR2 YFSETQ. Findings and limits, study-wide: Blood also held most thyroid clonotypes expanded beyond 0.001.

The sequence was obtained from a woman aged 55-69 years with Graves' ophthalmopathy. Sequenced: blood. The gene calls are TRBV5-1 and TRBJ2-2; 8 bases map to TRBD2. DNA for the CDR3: TGTGCCAGCAGCGTAGCGGGATTGAACACCGGGGAGCTGCTTTTT. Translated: CASSVAGLNTGELLF.